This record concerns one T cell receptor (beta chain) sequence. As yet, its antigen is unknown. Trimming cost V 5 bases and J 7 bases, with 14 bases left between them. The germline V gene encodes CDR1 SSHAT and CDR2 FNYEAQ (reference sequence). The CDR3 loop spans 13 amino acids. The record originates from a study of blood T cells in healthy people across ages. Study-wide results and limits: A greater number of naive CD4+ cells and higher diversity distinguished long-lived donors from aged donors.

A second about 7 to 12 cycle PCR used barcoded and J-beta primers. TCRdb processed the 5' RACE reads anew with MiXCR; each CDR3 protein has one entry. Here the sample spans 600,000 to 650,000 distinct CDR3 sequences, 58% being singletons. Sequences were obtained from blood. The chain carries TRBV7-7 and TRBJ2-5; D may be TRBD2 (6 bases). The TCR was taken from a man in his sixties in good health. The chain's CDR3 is CASSATQGGTQYF. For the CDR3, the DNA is TGTGCCAGCAGCGCCACCCAGGGAGGGACCCAGTACTTC.